The rows below give T cell receptor beta chains drawn from one sample of a study of T cell responses to AZD1222 COVID-19 vaccine. Generated by immunoSEQ multiplex PCR, the TCRdb table keeps only in-frame clones and is missing some. In the table there are roughly 70,000 clones, around 74% of which are singletons. The sample was peripheral blood, taken on day 0 of MenACWY control vaccination. All receptors derive from an adult in good health. The CDR3 runs from the conserved cysteine through the conserved F or W. The D gene is left open where the match is weak. The size field is filled for only some rows; it gives once, few, many or a size class.

DNA: TGTGCCAGCAGCCCCCAGAACCAGGACAGGGGGCTGTATCGGTTTGGCTACACCTTC
CDR3: CASSPQNQDRGLYRFGYTF
J: TRBJ1-2
V: TRBV3-1/TRBV3-2
size: NA
D: TRBD1

DNA: TGTGCCAGCAGTACTAGCAATACGCAGTATTTT
CDR3: CASSTSNTQYF
J: TRBJ2-3
V: TRBV12-3/TRBV12-4
size: NA
D: NA

DNA: TGTGCCAGCGTTGCTATATCTGGGGCCAACGTCCTGACTTTC
CDR3: CASVAISGANVLTF
J: TRBJ2-6
V: TRBV2
size: few
D: NA

DNA: TGTGCCAGCAGTTACTCAACCAGGGGGGACAATCAGCCCCAGCATTTT
CDR3: CASSYSTRGDNQPQHF
J: TRBJ1-5
V: TRBV6-2/TRBV6-3
size: NA
D: TRBD1

DNA: TGTGCCAGCAGCCAAGACGTAGGGTGGAACACTGAAGCTTTCTTT
CDR3: CASSQDVGWNTEAFF
J: TRBJ1-1
V: TRBV3-1/TRBV3-2
size: once
D: NA

DNA: TGTGCCAGCAGTTTGGGTCCGAACACTGAAGCTTTCTTT
CDR3: CASSLGPNTEAFF
J: TRBJ1-1
V: TRBV12-3/TRBV12-4
size: NA
D: NA

DNA: TGTGCCAGCAGTTCGGGACAGCCCTACGAGCAGTACTTC
CDR3: CASSSGQPYEQYF
J: TRBJ2-7
V: TRBV6-5
size: NA
D: TRBD1

DNA: TGTGCCTGGGTTAGAGTGGAGGGCACTGAAGCTTTCTTT
CDR3: CAWVRVEGTEAFF
J: TRBJ1-1
V: TRBV30
size: NA
D: NA

DNA: TGTGCCAGCAGCACGCCCCCCCCGGGCGAGCAGTACTTC
CDR3: CASSTPPPGEQYF
J: TRBJ2-7
V: TRBV7-8
size: NA
D: NA

DNA: TGTGCCAGCAGCGTAGGGGCGGACAGGGGCATGTCGGAGGCCTTC
CDR3: CASSVGADRGMSEAF
J: TRBJ1-2
V: TRBV9
size: NA
D: TRBD1

DNA: TGTGCCAGCAGCGGACGACAAGGGGGGGGAACAGATACGCAGTATTTT
CDR3: CASSGRQGGGTDTQYF
J: TRBJ2-3
V: TRBV5-4
size: NA
D: NA

DNA: TGTGCCAGCAGCTTAGAAGTCTCCGAGAACTATGGCTACACCTTC
CDR3: CASSLEVSENYGYTF
J: TRBJ1-2
V: TRBV7-8
size: NA
D: NA

DNA: TGTGCCATCAGTGATGGGACAAGCAACACCGGGGAGCTGTTTTTT
CDR3: CAISDGTSNTGELFF
J: TRBJ2-2
V: TRBV10-3
size: NA
D: NA

DNA: TGTGCCAGCAGCTTAGCCGGACTGAACACTGAAGCTTTCTTT
CDR3: CASSLAGLNTEAFF
J: TRBJ1-1
V: TRBV11-2
size: NA
D: NA

DNA: TGTGCCAGCAGCCAAGAAGTAGGGCAGGCTAATGAAAAACTGTTTTTT
CDR3: CASSQEVGQANEKLFF
J: TRBJ1-4
V: TRBV4-2
size: NA
D: NA

DNA: TGCGCCAGCAGCCAAGAGATGGTTAAGACATTTGATGAAAAACTGTTTTTT
CDR3: CASSQEMVKTFDEKLFF
J: TRBJ1-4
V: TRBV4-1
size: NA
D: NA

DNA: TGTGCCAGCAGTCCTAAGGGGAGTAGCTATGGCTACACCTTC
CDR3: CASSPKGSSYGYTF
J: TRBJ1-2
V: TRBV6-1
size: NA
D: NA

DNA: TGTGCCAGCAGCTCCAACCCCGGACGGTCCAGCAATCAGCCCCAGCATTTT
CDR3: CASSSNPGRSSNQPQHF
J: TRBJ1-5
V: TRBV7-3
size: NA
D: NA

DNA: TGCGCCAGCAGCGTAACTGGTTTCGGCACTGAAGCTTTCTTT
CDR3: CASSVTGFGTEAFF
J: TRBJ1-1
V: TRBV5-1
size: NA
D: NA

DNA: TGTGCCAGCAGTTATCCGGGGGCTTCCGAAGCTTTCTTT
CDR3: CASSYPGASEAFF
J: TRBJ1-1
V: TRBV6-2/TRBV6-3
size: NA
D: NA

DNA: TGTGCCAGCAGCTCAGAGAGTACGGCGGGCACAGATACGCAGTATTTT
CDR3: CASSSESTAGTDTQYF
J: TRBJ2-3
V: TRBV7-8
size: NA
D: NA

DNA: TGTGCCAGAAGCTTGGAGGGCAGCACCTATCAGCCCCAGCATTTT
CDR3: CARSLEGSTYQPQHF
J: TRBJ1-5
V: TRBV5-3
size: NA
D: NA

DNA: TGTGCCTGGATCACAGGGGCGCACACTGAAGCTTTCTTT
CDR3: CAWITGAHTEAFF
J: TRBJ1-1
V: TRBV30
size: NA
D: TRBD1

DNA: TGTGCCAGCAGCTTAAAAGTAGGGACAGGGGGAACAGATACGCAGTATTTT
CDR3: CASSLKVGTGGTDTQYF
J: TRBJ2-3
V: TRBV7-2
size: NA
D: TRBD1

DNA: TGCGCCAGCAGCTATAGCGGGAGGGAAGAGACCCAGTACTTC
CDR3: CASSYSGREETQYF
J: TRBJ2-5
V: TRBV5-1
size: few
D: TRBD2

DNA: TGTGCCAGTACCCATCGACAGGGTAAAAATCAGCCCCAGCATTTT
CDR3: CASTHRQGKNQPQHF
J: TRBJ1-5
V: TRBV19
size: NA
D: TRBD1

DNA: TGCGCCAGCAGCCAAGAATTTAATTCACCCCTCCACTTT
CDR3: CASSQEFNSPLHF
J: TRBJ1-6
V: TRBV4-3
size: NA
D: NA

DNA: TGTGCCAGCAGCATGGACACTTCCAACTATGGCTACACCTTC
CDR3: CASSMDTSNYGYTF
J: TRBJ1-2
V: TRBV7-9
size: NA
D: NA

DNA: TGTGCCAGCAGCTCAAGGAGGGGGAGAGAGACCCAGTACTTC
CDR3: CASSSRRGRETQYF
J: TRBJ2-5
V: TRBV7-2
size: NA
D: NA

DNA: TGTGCCAGCAGCTTCGGCACAGGGTTTGAAGCTTTCTTT
CDR3: CASSFGTGFEAFF
J: TRBJ1-1
V: TRBV5-5
size: few
D: NA

DNA: TGTGCCAGCAGTCGGGACAGCCGCTTTAATCAGCCCCAGCATTTT
CDR3: CASSRDSRFNQPQHF
J: TRBJ1-5
V: TRBV6-2/TRBV6-3
size: NA
D: TRBD1

DNA: TGTGCCACCAGCCCTTGGGGCATGTTAGGAGAGACCCAGTACTTC
CDR3: CATSPWGMLGETQYF
J: TRBJ2-5
V: TRBV15
size: NA
D: NA

DNA: TGTGCCAGCAGTGAAATAGGGTCGGGGACAGGGGGCTCGTACGAGCAGTACTTC
CDR3: CASSEIGSGTGGSYEQYF
J: TRBJ2-7
V: TRBV6-1
size: NA
D: TRBD1

DNA: TGTGCCAGCAGCTTAGCCCACAGGGAAGGGATCTCCGGGGAGCTGTTTTTT
CDR3: CASSLAHREGISGELFF
J: TRBJ2-2
V: TRBV7-2
size: NA
D: NA

DNA: TGTGCCAGCAGCTTTCGGGACCTCAAAGAGACCCAGTACTTC
CDR3: CASSFRDLKETQYF
J: TRBJ2-5
V: TRBV11-1
size: few
D: NA

DNA: TGCGCCAGCAGTGAGAGCGGGAGAGGAGAGCAGTTCTTC
CDR3: CASSESGRGEQFF
J: TRBJ2-1
V: TRBV10-1
size: few
D: TRBD2

DNA: TGTGCCAGCAGTACCCAACAGGGTAGCACTGAAGCTTTCTTT
CDR3: CASSTQQGSTEAFF
J: TRBJ1-1
V: TRBV2
size: NA
D: NA

DNA: TGTGCCAGCAGCGAGGGACTAGCGGGATTGATGCAGTACTTC
CDR3: CASSEGLAGLMQYF
J: TRBJ2-7
V: TRBV9
size: NA
D: TRBD2

DNA: TGCAGCGTAAGGCGGGTGAACACTGAAGCTTTCTTT
CDR3: CSVRRVNTEAFF
J: TRBJ1-1
V: TRBV29-1
size: NA
D: NA

DNA: TGTGCCACCAGCACGGACATAGGGGGAAACACCATATATTTT
CDR3: CATSTDIGGNTIYF
J: TRBJ1-3
V: TRBV15
size: NA
D: NA

DNA: TGTGCCAGCAGTTACTCGCAGACAGGGCCCCGGGCCAAACTGTTTTTT
CDR3: CASSYSQTGPRAKLFF
J: TRBJ1-4
V: TRBV6-5
size: few
D: TRBD1

DNA: TGCGCCAGCAGCCTCCTTCGCCCGGCAGATACGCAGTATTTT
CDR3: CASSLLRPADTQYF
J: TRBJ2-3
V: TRBV5-1
size: NA
D: NA

DNA: TGTGCCAGCAGCGTAGGAAGGAACTATGGCTACACCTTC
CDR3: CASSVGRNYGYTF
J: TRBJ1-2
V: TRBV6-5
size: few
D: NA

DNA: TGTGCCAGCAACCCCGCAGGGAGGCAAAATGAGCAGTTCTTC
CDR3: CASNPAGRQNEQFF
J: TRBJ2-1
V: TRBV5-4
size: NA
D: NA

DNA: TGTGCCAGCAGTCGGACCCAGACGGTTACTGAAGCTTTCTTT
CDR3: CASSRTQTVTEAFF
J: TRBJ1-1
V: TRBV6-2/TRBV6-3
size: NA
D: NA

DNA: TGTGCCAGCTCACTGAACCATCTACGGACAGGGAGCTCCTATAATTCACCCCTCCACTTT
CDR3: CASSLNHLRTGSSYNSPLHF
J: TRBJ1-6
V: TRBV18
size: NA
D: TRBD1